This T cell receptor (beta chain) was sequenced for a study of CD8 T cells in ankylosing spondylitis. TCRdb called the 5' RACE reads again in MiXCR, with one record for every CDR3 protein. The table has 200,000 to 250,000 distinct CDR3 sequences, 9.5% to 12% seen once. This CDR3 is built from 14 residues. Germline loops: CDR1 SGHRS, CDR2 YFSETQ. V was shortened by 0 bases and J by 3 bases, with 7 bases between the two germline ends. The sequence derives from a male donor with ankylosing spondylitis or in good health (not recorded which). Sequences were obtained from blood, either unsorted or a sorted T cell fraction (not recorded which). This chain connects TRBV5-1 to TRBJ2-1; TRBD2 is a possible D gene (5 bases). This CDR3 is CASSLAGNYNEQFF. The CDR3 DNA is TGCGCCAGCAGCTTGGCGGGGAACTACAATGAGCAGTTCTTC.